What follows is one T cell receptor beta chain and its context. There are a few counts of this clone. The clone's antigen remains unknown. No base qualities exist here, and no much larger clone lies one base off it. The immunoSEQ Assay, a bias-controlled multiplex PCR, was used to amplify TCRbeta CDR3 regions from genomic DNA. The published analysis was carried out like this. Within the assay, amplification of reference gene primers was used to estimate how many nucleated cells each sample contained. Sequence reads were collapsed and filtered to measure the absolute abundance of every unique TCRbeta CDR3 rearrangement. Productive Simpson clonality was computed per sample as the square root of Simpson's diversity index over productive rearrangements. TCRdb holds this immuneACCESS table with in-frame rearrangements only. Some clones are missing; in checked studies, unresolved V genes explain under half, and the rest has no known cause. V and J calls and clone size are those listed in that table; D and trimming were worked out from the DNA. The sample has some 300,000 clones on record, around 89% of them singletons. The top ten clonotypes cover roughly 1% of the sample.

This specimen belongs to a study of blood T cell repertoires in COVID-19 (dated by TCRdb to the early 2020s). Some background on the complete study: Collaborator samples came from the United States, Italy and Spain and covered acute and convalescent phases of COVID-19. Where available, HLA class I and class II types were taken from metadata supplied by the sample provider and were not determined by assay-based typing. Deeply sampled blood TCRbeta repertoires from subjects exposed to, actively infected with, or recovered from COVID-19 were included in the dataset. A freely available public database, intended as a resource for researchers studying the immune response to SARS-CoV-2, is where the repertoires were released. Sample metadata almost always included a de-identified subject ID, COVID-19 status, age in years and sex. The prospective study material was composed of cDNA or gDNA derived from T cells, B-cell-depleted T cells, or PBMCs. Samples came from the ongoing ImmuneRACE study (first 160 participants) plus 1,254 subjects from 6 global collaborators.

Broader findings and caveats from the paper: The quantity of clinical and demographic metadata differed by source and by participant and was supplied without curation.

V is pared back by 4 bases and J by 0 bases, with 19 bases lying between the germline termini. Reading from cysteine to phenylalanine, the CDR3 counts 17 amino acids. Just the 51-base CDR3 DNA is kept, in frame starting at base 1. Looking up the germline V gene yields CDR1 MGHRA and CDR2 YSYEKL. At one collaborating source in Seattle, patients were enrolled during active infection and were followed longitudinally through the course of disease. Each collaborating institution followed its own protocols to collect whole blood in K2EDTA tubes. For TCRbeta analysis, collaborators shipped samples as frozen whole blood, isolated PBMCs, or DNA extracted from either of those sample types.

This clonotype was sampled from a woman aged 35 to 49 with COVID-19, enrolled during active disease. The sequenced sample was peripheral blood. The chain is encoded by TRBV4-1 joined to TRBJ2-7; TRBD2 could be the D gene, as 6 bases match. The DNA sequence follows: TGCGCCAGCAGCCCGCCCGACGGAGCGGGCCGCTCCTACGAGCAGTACTTC. Its product reads: CASSPPDGAGRSYEQYF.